The clone carrying this T cell receptor beta chain was recorded many times. Germline is not matched at one junction end, which may reflect a read error. The germline gives CDR1 SGHRS, CDR2 YFSETQ. This CDR3 spans 17 amino acids. This record belongs to a study of spatial heterogeneity in lung cancer. Indicated time point: sample taken at primary tumor resection. The sequenced material consisted of unsorted whole RNA from tumor, nontumor lung or frozen PBMC. TCRdb re-called the 5' RACE reads through MiXCR, storing one row per CDR3 protein. The table lists about 10,000 distinct CDR3 sequences, 3.9% of them singletons.

The genes are TRBV5-1 and TRBJ2-6; D may correspond to TRBD1 or TRBD2 (5 bases each). This TCR derives from a male donor with early-stage non-small cell lung cancer. The sequences come from normal lung tissue next to the tumor, collected at surgery. The CDR3 reads CTSSPGRDWSGANVLTF. Written as DNA, the CDR3 is TGCACCAGCAGCCCGGGACGGGATTGGTCTGGGGCCAACGTCCTGACTTTC.